One sample yielded the 5 T cell receptor beta chains listed below, sequenced in a study of T cell changes during pregnancy in multiple sclerosis. Libraries were prepared by immunoSEQ multiplex PCR; TCRdb keeps only in-frame clonotypes and omits some of them. The sample includes roughly 14,000 clones, approximately 80% of them seen just once. Sequenced material: CD8+ T cells from peripheral blood mononuclear cells, taken after pregnancy. The receptors shown here come from a female donor in good health, enrolled as a control in a pregnancy study.

V is TRBV27 and J is TRBJ1-2; TRBD1 agrees at 8 bases. Germline V gene lookup returns CDR1 MNHEY and CDR2 SMNVEV (reference sequence). V lost 6 bases to trimming and J lost 4 bases; unmatched junction nucleotides: 10. This CDR3 is 15 amino acids long. The CDR3 bases are TGTGCCAGCAGAACCTCAGGGGGCTCACTCTATGGCTACACCTTC. Translation gives CASRTSGGSLYGYTF.

The CDR3 loop is CASSEKDSPPNEQFF. The CDR3 coding sequence is TGTGCCAGCAGTGAAAAGGACTCCCCTCCAAATGAGCAGTTCTTC. The chain carries TRBV6-1 and TRBJ2-1; D is possibly TRBD2 (5 bases). The V gene's germline CDR1 is MNHNS and CDR2 SASEGT. The length of the CDR3 is 15 residues. V was pared by 2 bases and J by 7 bases, with 15 bases between.

By its share, this clone is medium-sized (0.01 to 0.1%). The V and J genes are TRBV7-9 and TRBJ2-3; D may be TRBD2 (6 bases). Germline CDR1 and CDR2: SEHNR and FQNEAQ (reference sequence). The V end lost 2 bases, the J end lost 6 bases, and 24 bases lay between the germline ends. This CDR3 is built from 18 residues. CDR3 sequence reads: CASSLSLSPSGSRDTQYF. DNA of the CDR3: TGTGCCAGCAGCTTAAGTCTGTCACCTTCCGGGAGCCGGGATACGCAGTATTTT.

This clone came up once. The rearrangement uses TRBV9 and TRBJ2-7, with D tentatively TRBD2 (5 bases). The length of the CDR3 is 14 residues. Between the trimmed V and J ends, which lost 3 bases and 0 bases, there was a span of 10 bases. Per germline, CDR1 SGDLS and CDR2 YYNGEE. The CDR3 nucleotides read TGTGCCAGCAGCGGTAAGCGGAACTCCTACGAGCAGTACTTC. This gives the protein CASSGKRNSYEQYF.

This clone showed up just a few times. The junction and the germline gene differ at one end; a read error may be behind it. The J gene is TRBJ2-7, the V gene TRBV7-7; D uncertain. The CDR3 is made up of 13 amino acids. The V gene's germline CDR1 is SSHAT and CDR2 FNYEAQ (reference sequence). CDR3 nucleotide sequence: TGTGCCAGCAGCTTAGTGACTTGGAGTAGTCAGTCCTTC. Residues: CASSLVTWSSQSF.